The sequence of this T cell receptor (beta chain) was determined in a study of cytomegalovirus exposure and HLA in healthy donors. Overall study results and limits: The study put under 200 TCR beta chains on its list as cytomegalovirus-associated. Analysis was carried out at a later point, and it linked a missense DCLRE1C variant to TCR beta V- and J-gene trimming. There were a few CMV-associated chains whose specificity for CMV antigens was confirmed in vitro. It was reported in a later analysis that an Asian-associated ancestry cluster showed fewer N-insertions than the roughly 660-donor mean.

The PCR used 60 Vbeta and 13 Jbeta primers. Libraries were prepared by immunoSEQ multiplex PCR; TCRdb keeps only in-frame clonotypes and omits some of them. The sample has roughly 160,000 clones, around 80% seen once. CDR3 length: 15 amino acids. Germline V gene data show CDR1 as GTSNPN and CDR2 as SVGIG (reference sequence). The trim removed 4 bases at V and 1 base at J, leaving 6 bases unmatched. This clone showed up just once. The antigen is undetermined. The chain uses TRBV30 and TRBJ1-5, with TRBD1 identical over 8 bases. The sequencing input was PBMCs. The origin of this receptor is a male donor in good health and CMV-seronegative. This CDR3 reads CAWTEGQGSNQPQHF. CDR3 nucleotide sequence: TGTGCCTGGACAGAAGGACAGGGAAGCAATCAGCCCCAGCATTTT.